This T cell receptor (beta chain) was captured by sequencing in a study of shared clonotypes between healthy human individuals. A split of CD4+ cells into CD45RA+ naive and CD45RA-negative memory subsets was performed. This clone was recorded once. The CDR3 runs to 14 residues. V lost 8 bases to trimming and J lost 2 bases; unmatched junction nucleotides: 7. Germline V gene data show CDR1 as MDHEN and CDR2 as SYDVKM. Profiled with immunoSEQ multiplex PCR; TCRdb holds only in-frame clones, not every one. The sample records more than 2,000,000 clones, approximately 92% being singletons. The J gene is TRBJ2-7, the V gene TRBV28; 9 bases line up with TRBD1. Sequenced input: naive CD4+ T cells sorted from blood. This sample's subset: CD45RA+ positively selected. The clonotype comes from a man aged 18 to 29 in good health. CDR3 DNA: TGTGCCAGCCTCCGGGACAGGGCGGCCTACGAGCAGTACTTC. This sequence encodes CASLRDRAAYEQYF.